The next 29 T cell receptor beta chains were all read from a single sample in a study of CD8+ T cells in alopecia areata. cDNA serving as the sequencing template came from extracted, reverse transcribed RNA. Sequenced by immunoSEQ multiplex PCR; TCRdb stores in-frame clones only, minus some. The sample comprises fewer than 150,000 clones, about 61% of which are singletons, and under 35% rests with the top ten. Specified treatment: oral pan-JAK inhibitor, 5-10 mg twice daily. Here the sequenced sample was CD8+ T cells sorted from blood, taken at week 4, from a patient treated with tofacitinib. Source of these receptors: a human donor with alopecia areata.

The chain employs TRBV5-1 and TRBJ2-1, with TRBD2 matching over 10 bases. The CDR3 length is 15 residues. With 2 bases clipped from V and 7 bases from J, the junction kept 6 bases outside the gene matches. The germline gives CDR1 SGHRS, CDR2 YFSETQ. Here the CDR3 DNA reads TGCGCCAGCAGCTTAGCGGGGGGGCCGGGGAATGAGCAGTTCTTC. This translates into CASSLAGGPGNEQFF.

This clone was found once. The CDR3 is CASSQERSLTSGNTIYF. CDR3 nucleotide sequence: TGCGCCAGCAGCCAAGAAAGGTCTCTGACCTCTGGAAACACCATATATTTT. J is TRBJ1-3 and V is TRBV4-3; D is undetermined. Germline V gene sequence: CDR1 LGHNA, CDR2 YSLEER. V lost 0 bases, J lost 0 bases, and 12 bases lay in between. The CDR3 is 17 residues long.

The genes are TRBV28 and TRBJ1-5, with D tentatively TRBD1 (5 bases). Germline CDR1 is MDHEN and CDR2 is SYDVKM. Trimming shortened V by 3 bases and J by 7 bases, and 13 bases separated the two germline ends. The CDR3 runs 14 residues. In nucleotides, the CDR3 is TGTGCCAGCAGTTTGGCCCAGGGTAAGCAGCCCCAGCATTTT. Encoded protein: CASSLAQGKQPQHF. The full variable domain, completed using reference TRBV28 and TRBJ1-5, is DVKVTQSSRYLVKRTGEKVFLECVQDMDHENMFWYRQDPGLGLRLIYFSYDVKMKEKGDIPEGYSVSREKKERFSLILESASTNQTSMYLCASSLAQGKQPQHFGDGTRLSIL.

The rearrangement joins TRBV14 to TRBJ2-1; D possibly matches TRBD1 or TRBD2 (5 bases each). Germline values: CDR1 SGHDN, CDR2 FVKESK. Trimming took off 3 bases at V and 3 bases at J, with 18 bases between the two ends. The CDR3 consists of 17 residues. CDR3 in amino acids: CASSHSGTREFYNEQFF. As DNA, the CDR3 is TGTGCCAGCAGCCACTCTGGCACCAGGGAGTTCTACAATGAGCAGTTCTTC.

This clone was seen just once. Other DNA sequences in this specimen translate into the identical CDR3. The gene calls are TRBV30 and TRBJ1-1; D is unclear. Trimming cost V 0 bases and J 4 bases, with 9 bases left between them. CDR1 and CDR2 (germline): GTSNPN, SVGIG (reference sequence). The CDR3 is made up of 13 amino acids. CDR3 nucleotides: TGTGCCTGGAGTGTACTCGGTGGCACTGAAGCTTTCTTT. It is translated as CAWSVLGGTEAFF.

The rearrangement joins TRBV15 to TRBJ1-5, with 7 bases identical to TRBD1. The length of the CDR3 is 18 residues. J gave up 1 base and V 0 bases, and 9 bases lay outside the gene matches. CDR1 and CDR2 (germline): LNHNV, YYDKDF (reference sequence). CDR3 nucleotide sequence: TGTGCCACCAGCAGAGATAGTAACACAGGGGTAAGCAATCAGCCCCAGCATTTT. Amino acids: CATSRDSNTGVSNQPQHF.

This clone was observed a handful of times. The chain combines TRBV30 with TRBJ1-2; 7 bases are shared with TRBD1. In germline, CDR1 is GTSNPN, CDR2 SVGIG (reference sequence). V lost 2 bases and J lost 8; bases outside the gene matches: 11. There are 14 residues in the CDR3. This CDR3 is CAWSKDRDREGYTF. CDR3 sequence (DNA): TGTGCCTGGAGTAAAGACCGGGACAGAGAGGGCTACACCTTC.

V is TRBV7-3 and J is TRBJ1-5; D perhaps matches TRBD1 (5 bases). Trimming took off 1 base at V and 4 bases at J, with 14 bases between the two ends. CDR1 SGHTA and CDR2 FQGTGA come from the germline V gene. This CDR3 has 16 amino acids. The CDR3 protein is CASSLRQILANQPQHF. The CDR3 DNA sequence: TGTGCCAGCAGCTTAAGACAGATCCTAGCAAATCAGCCCCAGCATTTT.

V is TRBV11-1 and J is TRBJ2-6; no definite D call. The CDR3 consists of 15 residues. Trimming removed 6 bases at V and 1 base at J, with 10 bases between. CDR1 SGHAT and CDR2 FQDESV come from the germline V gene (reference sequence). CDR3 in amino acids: CASSHFPSGANVLTF. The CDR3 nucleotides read TGTGCCAGCAGTCATTTCCCTTCTGGGGCCAACGTCCTGACTTTC.

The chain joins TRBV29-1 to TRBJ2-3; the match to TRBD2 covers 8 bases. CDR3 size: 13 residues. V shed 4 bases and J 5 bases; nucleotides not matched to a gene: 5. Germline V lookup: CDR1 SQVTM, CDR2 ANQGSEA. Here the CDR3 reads CSVVGGALDTQYF. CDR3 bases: TGCAGCGTTGTCGGGGGGGCCCTAGATACGCAGTATTTT.

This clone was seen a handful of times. The CDR3 reads CASSDQGWSGNTIYF. For the CDR3, the DNA is TGTGCCAGCAGTGATCAGGGTTGGTCTGGAAACACCATATATTTT. The chain is built from TRBV25-1 and TRBJ1-3, with D possibly matching TRBD1 (5 bases). CDR3 length: 15 amino acids. V lost 3 bases and J 1 base, leaving 10 bases between the germline ends. Germline loops: CDR1 MGHDK, CDR2 SYGVNS.

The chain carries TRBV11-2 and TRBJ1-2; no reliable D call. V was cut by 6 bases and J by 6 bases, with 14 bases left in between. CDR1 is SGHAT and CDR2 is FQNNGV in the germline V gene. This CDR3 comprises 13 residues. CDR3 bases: TGTGCCAGCAGACTCACCCCGTCGGATGGCTACACCTTC. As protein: CASRLTPSDGYTF.

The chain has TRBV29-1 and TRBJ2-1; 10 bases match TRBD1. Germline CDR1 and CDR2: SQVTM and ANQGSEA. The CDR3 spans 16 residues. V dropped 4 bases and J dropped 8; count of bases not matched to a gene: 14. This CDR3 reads CSVVFYMGQGPDEQFF. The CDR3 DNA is TGCAGCGTTGTTTTTTACATGGGACAGGGGCCTGATGAGCAGTTCTTC.

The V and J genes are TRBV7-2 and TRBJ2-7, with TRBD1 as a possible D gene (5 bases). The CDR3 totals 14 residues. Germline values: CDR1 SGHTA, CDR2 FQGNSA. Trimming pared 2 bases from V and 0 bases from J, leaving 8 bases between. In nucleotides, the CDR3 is TGTGCCAGCAGCTTAATGACAGACTCCTACGAGCAGTACTTC. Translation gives CASSLMTDSYEQYF. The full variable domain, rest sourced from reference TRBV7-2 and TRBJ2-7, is GAGVSQSPSNKVTEKGKDVELRCDPISGHTALYWYRQSLGQGLEFLIYFQGNSAPDKSGLPSDRFSAERTGGSVSTLTIQRTQQEDSAVYLCASSLMTDSYEQYFGPGTRLTVT.

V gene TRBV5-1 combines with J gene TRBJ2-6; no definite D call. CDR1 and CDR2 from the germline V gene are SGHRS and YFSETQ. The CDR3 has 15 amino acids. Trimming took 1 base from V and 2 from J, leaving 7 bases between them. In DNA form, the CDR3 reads TGCGCCAGCAGCTTGTCATATCCTGGGGCCAACGTCCTGACTTTC. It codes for CASSLSYPGANVLTF.

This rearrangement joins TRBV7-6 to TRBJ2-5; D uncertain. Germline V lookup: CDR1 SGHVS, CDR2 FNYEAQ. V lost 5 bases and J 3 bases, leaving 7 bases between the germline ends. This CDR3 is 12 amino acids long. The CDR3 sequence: CASSPREETQYF. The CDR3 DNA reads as TGTGCCAGCAGCCCTAGAGAAGAGACCCAGTACTTC. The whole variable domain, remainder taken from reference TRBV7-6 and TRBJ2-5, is GAGVSQSPRYKVTKRGQDVALRCDPISGHVSLYWYRQALGQGPEFLTYFNYEAQQDKSGLPNDRFSAERPEGSISTLTIQRTEQRDSAMYRCASSPREETQYFGPGTRLLVL.

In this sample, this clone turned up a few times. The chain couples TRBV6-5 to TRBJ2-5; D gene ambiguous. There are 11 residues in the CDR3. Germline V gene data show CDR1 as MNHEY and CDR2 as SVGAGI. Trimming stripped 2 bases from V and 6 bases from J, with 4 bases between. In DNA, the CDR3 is TGTGCCAGCAGTTACGCCCAGACCCAGTACTTC. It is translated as CASSYAQTQYF.

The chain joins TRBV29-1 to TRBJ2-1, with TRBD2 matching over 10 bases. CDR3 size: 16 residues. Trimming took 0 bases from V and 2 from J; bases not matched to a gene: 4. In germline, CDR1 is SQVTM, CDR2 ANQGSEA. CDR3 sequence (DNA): TGCAGCGTTGAAGAAGCGGGAGGGCTGCCCTACAATGAGCAGTTCTTC. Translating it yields CSVEEAGGLPYNEQFF.

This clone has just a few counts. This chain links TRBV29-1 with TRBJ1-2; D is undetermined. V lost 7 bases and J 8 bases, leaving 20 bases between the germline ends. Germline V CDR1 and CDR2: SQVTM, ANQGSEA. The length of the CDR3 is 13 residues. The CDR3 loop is CSAVGRSLSGYTF. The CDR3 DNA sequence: TGCAGCGCCGTTGGACGGAGCCTTTCGGGCTACACCTTC.

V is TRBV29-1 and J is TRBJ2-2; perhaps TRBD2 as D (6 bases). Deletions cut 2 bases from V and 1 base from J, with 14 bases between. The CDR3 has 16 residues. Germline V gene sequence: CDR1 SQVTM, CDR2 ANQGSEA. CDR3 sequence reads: CSVESGEAWNTGELFF. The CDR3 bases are TGCAGCGTTGAATCGGGGGAAGCATGGAACACCGGGGAGCTGTTTTTT.

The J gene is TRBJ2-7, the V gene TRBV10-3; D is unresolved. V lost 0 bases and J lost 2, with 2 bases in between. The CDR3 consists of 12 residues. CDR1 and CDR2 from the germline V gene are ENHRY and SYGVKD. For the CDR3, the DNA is TGTGCCATCAGTGAGTCTCCCTACGAGCAGTACTTC. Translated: CAISESPYEQYF.

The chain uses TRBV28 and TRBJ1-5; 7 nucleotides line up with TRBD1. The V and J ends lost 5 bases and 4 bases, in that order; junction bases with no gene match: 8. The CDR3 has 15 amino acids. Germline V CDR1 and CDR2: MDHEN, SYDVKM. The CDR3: CASSIYRGKNQPQHF. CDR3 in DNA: TGTGCCAGCAGTATATACAGGGGTAAGAATCAGCCCCAGCATTTT.

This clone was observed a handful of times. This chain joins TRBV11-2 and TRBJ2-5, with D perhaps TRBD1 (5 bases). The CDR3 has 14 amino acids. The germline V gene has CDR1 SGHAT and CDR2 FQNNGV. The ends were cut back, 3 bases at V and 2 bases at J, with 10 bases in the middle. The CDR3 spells CASSLDNPQETQYF. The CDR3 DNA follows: TGTGCCAGCAGCTTGGACAACCCACAAGAGACCCAGTACTTC.

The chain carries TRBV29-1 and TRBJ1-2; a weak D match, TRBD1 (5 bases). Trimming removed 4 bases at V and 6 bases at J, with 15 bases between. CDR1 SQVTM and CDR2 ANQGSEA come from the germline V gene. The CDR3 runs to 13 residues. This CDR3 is CSVGPLGRNGYTF. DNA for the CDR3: TGCAGCGTTGGACCGCTGGGACGGAATGGCTACACCTTC.

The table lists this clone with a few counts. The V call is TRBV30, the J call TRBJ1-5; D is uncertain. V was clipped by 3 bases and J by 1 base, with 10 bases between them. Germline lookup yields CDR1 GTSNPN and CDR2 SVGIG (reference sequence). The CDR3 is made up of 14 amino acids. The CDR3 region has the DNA TGTGCCTGGAGCCTACTGGGGAGCAATCAGCCCCAGCATTTT. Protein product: CAWSLLGSNQPQHF.

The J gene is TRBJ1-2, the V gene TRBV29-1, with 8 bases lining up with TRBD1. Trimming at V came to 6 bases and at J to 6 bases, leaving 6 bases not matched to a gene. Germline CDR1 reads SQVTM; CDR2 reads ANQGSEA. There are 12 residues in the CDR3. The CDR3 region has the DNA TGCAGCGTCCTTCAGGGGGCGCATGGCTACACCTTC. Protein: CSVLQGAHGYTF.

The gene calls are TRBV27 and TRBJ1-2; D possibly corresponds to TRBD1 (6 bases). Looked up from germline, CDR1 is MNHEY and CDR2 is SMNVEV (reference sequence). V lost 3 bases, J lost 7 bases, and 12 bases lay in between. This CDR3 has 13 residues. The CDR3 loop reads CASSFRTEVGYTF. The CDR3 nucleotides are TGTGCCAGCAGTTTCCGGACAGAAGTTGGCTACACCTTC.

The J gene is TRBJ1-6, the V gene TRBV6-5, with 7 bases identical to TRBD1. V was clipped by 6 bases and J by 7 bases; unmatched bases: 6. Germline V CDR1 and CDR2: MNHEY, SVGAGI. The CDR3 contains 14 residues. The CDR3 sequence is CASSPGTDNSPLHF. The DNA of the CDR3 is TGTGCCAGCAGCCCCGGGACAGACAATTCACCCCTCCACTTT.

CDR3 residues: CASSLDPGSGANVLTF. The CDR3, as DNA: TGTGCCAGCAGCTTAGATCCAGGCTCTGGGGCCAACGTCCTGACTTTC. V usage is TRBV11-2 and J usage is TRBJ2-6, with D uncertain. Deletions cut 0 bases from V and 0 bases from J, with 6 bases between. This CDR3 is 16 amino acids long. CDR1 and CDR2 from the germline V gene are SGHAT and FQNNGV.